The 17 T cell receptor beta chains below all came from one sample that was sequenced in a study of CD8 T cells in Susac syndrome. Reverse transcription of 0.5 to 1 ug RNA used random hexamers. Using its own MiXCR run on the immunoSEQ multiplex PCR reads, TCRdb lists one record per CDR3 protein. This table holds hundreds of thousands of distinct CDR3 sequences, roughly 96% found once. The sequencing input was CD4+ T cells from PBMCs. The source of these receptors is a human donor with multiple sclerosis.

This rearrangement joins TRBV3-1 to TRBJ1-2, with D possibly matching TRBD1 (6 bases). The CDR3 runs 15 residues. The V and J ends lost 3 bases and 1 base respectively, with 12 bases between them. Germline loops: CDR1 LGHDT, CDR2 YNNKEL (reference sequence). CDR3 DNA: TGTGCCAGCAGCCAGGACAGATTGATTAACTATGGCTACACCTTC. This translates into CASSQDRLINYGYTF. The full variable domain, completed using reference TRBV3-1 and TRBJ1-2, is DTAVSQTPKYLVTQMGNDKSIKCEQNLGHDTMYWYKQDSKKFLKIMFSYNNKELIINETVPNRFSPKSPDKAHLNLHINSLELGDSAVYFCASSQDRLINYGYTFGSGTRLTVV.

The CDR3 coding sequence is TGTGCCAGCAGCCAAGATCGTATAAGTAGGATCTCTGGGGCCAACGTCCTGACTTTC. Its translation is CASSQDRISRISGANVLTF. The V and J genes are TRBV14 and TRBJ2-6, with no clear D. This CDR3 comprises 19 residues. V lost 0 bases and J lost 0, with 15 bases in between. From germline, CDR1 is SGHDN and CDR2 FVKESK. Full variable domain (missing parts from reference TRBV14 and TRBJ2-6): EAGVTQFPSHSVIEKGQTVTLRCDPISGHDNLYWYRRVMGKEIKFLLHFVKESKQDESGMPNNRFLAERTGGTYSTLKVQPAELEDSGVYFCASSQDRISRISGANVLTFGAGSRLTVL.

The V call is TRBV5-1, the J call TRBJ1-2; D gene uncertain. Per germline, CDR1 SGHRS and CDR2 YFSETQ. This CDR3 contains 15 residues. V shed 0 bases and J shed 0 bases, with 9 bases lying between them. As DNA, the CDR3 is TGCGCCAGCAGCTTGGCCGTTCAGTCTAACTATGGCTACACCTTC. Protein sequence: CASSLAVQSNYGYTF.

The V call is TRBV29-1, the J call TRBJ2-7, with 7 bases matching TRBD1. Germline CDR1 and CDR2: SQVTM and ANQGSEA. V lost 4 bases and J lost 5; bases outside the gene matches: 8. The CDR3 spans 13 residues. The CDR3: CSVGYRGGNEQYF. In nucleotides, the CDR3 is TGCAGCGTTGGGTACAGGGGCGGCAACGAGCAGTACTTC.

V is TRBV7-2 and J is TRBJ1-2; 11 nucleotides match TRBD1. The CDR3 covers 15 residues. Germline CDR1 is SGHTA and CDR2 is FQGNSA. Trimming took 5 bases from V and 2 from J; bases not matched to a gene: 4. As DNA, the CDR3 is TGTGCCAGCAGCCTAGGGACAGGGGGGAACTATGGCTACACCTTC. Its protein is CASSLGTGGNYGYTF.

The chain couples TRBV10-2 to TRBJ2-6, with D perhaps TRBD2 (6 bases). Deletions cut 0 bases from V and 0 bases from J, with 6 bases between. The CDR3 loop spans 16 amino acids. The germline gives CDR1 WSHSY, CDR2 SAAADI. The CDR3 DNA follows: TGCGCCAGCAGTGAGTCGGGGGGCTCTGGGGCCAACGTCCTGACTTTC. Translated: CASSESGGSGANVLTF.

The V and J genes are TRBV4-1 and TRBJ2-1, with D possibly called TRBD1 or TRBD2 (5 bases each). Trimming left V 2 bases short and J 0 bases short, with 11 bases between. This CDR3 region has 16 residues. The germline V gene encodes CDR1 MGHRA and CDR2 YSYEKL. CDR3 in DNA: TGCGCCAGCAGCCAACCCAGGGAGAGCTCCTACAATGAGCAGTTCTTC. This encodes CASSQPRESSYNEQFF.

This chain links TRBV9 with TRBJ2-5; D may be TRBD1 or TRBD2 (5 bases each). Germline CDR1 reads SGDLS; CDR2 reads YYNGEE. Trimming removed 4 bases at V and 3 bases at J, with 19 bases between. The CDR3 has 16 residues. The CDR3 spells CASSTDPGPPKETQYF. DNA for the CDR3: TGTGCCAGCAGCACAGACCCGGGACCGCCAAAAGAGACCCAGTACTTC.

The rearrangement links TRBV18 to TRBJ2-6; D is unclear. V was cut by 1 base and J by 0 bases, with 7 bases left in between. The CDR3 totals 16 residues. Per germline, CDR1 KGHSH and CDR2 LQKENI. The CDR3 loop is CASSPLRDSGANVLTF. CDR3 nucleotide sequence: TGTGCCAGCTCACCACTCAGAGACTCTGGGGCCAACGTCCTGACTTTC.

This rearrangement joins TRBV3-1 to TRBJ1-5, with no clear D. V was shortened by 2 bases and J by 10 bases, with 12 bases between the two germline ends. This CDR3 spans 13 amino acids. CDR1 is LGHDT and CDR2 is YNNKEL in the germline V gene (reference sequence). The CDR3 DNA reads TGTGCCAGCAGCCAACAGCCCCGCCATCCCCAGCATTTT. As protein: CASSQQPRHPQHF.

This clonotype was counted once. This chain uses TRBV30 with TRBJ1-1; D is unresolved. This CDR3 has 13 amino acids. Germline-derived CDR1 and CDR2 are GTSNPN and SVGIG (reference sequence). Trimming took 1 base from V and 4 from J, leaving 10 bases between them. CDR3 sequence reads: CAWSESVVTEAFF. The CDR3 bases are TGTGCCTGGAGTGAGAGTGTTGTCACTGAAGCTTTCTTT.

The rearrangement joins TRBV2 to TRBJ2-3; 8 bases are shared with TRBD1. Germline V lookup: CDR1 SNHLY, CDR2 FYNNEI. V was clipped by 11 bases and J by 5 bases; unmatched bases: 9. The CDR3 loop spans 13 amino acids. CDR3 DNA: TGTGCCGGAAGGACAGGGATGTTAGATACGCAGTATTTT. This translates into CAGRTGMLDTQYF.

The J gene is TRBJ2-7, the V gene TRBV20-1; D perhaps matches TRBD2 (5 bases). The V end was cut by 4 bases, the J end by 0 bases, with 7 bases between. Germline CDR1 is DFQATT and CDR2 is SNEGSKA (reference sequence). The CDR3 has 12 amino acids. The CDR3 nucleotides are TGCAGTGCTATTGGGAGCTCCTACGAGCAGTACTTC. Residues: CSAIGSSYEQYF.

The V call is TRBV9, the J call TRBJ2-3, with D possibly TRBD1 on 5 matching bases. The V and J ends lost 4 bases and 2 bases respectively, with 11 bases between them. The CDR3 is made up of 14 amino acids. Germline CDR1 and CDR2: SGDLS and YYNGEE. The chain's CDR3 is CASSFTRATDTQYF. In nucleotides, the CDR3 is TGTGCCAGCAGCTTTACCAGGGCCACAGATACGCAGTATTTT.

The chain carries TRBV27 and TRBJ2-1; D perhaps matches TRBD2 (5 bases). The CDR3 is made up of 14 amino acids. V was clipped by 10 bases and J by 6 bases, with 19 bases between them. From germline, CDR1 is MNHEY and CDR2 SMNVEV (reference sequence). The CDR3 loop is CATKRSRAGNEQFF. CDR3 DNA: TGTGCCACAAAACGTAGCCGCGCGGGCAATGAGCAGTTCTTC.

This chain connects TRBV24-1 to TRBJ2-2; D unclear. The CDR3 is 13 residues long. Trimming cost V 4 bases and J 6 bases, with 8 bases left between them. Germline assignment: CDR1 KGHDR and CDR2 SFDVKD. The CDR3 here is CATSDRVSGELFF. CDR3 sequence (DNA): TGTGCCACCAGTGACCGTGTCTCCGGGGAGCTGTTTTTT.

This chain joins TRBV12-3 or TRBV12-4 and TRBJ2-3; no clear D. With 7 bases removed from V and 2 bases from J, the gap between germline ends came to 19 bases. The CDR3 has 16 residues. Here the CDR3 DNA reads TGTGCCAGCACTCTTCGGGTAGGGCAGGTCACAGATACGCAGTATTTT. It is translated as CASTLRVGQVTDTQYF.